The next 28 T cell receptor beta chains were all read from a single sample in a study of metastatic and nonmetastatic thyroid tumors. Until they underwent thyroid surgery, no patient had received any treatment. TCRdb called clones again from the PCR reads with MiXCR. The profile shows 20,000 to 25,000 clones, 36% of them singletons. Sequencing used blood. These receptors all come from a male donor with papillary thyroid cancer or a benign thyroid nodule (not recorded which). Some clones in this sample may be carry-over from other donors' samples.

This clone is medium-sized (0.01 to 0.1%) by share. The genes are TRBV4-1 and TRBJ1-2, with D possibly TRBD1 on 6 matching bases. CDR3 length: 14 amino acids. The ends were cut back, 0 bases at V and 4 bases at J, with 9 bases in the middle. CDR1 MGHRA and CDR2 YSYEKL come from the germline V gene. The CDR3 DNA follows: TGCGCCAGCAGCCAAGAACAGGGACCCTATGGCTACACCTTC. Amino acids: CASSQEQGPYGYTF.

This clone was counted only a few times. The V and J genes are TRBV6-1 and TRBJ2-7; maybe TRBD1 (6 bases). The V gene's germline CDR1 is MNHNS and CDR2 SASEGT. The V and J ends lost 10 bases and 0 bases respectively, with 10 bases between them. This CDR3 is 12 amino acids long. CDR3 DNA: TGTGCCATTGACAGGACCTCCTACGAGCAGTACTTC. This gives the protein CAIDRTSYEQYF.

With regard to this clone: A read error is likely, as this CDR3 ends without the conserved phenylalanine or tryptophan. The chain links TRBV6-2 or TRBV6-3 to TRBJ1-5; tentatively, D is TRBD1 (5 bases). Looked up from germline, CDR1 is MNHEY and CDR2 is SVGEGT. With 0 bases removed from V and 8 bases from J, the gap between germline ends came to 11 bases. The CDR3 runs 14 residues. CDR3 sequence: CASSYSLEGEPQHL. CDR3 DNA: TGTGCCAGCAGTTACTCCCTAGAAGGGGAGCCCCAGCATCTT.

This clone is labeled medium-sized. The chain employs TRBV9 and TRBJ1-6, with a possible D match to TRBD1 (5 bases). This CDR3 is 14 amino acids long. Deletions cut 1 base from V and 10 bases from J, with 12 bases between. The germline V gene encodes CDR1 SGDLS and CDR2 YYNGEE. CDR3: CASSVQGSRSPLHF. CDR3 bases: TGTGCCAGCAGCGTACAGGGTAGTCGGTCACCCCTCCACTTT.

The chain couples TRBV30 to TRBJ2-7; D not resolved. In germline, CDR1 is GTSNPN, CDR2 SVGIG (reference sequence). This CDR3 region has 11 residues. Trimming shortened V by 2 bases and J by 2 bases, and 4 bases separated the two germline ends. CDR3 nucleotides: TGTGCCTGGAGTACGGCCTACGAGCAGTACTTC. Translated: CAWSTAYEQYF.

Sample share makes this clone medium-sized. This chain connects TRBV6-1 to TRBJ1-5; D uncertain. V lost 7 bases to trimming and J lost 0 bases, with 7 bases between them. The CDR3 runs to 13 residues. The V gene's germline CDR1 is MNHNS and CDR2 SASEGT. The CDR3 protein is CASTSNSNQPQHF. Here the CDR3 DNA reads TGTGCCAGCACCTCGAATAGCAATCAGCCCCAGCATTTT.

V is TRBV30 and J is TRBJ2-1, with 11 bases identical to TRBD2. This CDR3 has 14 residues. V lost 1 base, J lost 7 bases, and 3 bases stayed unmatched. Per the germline V gene, CDR1 is GTSNPN and CDR2 is SVGIG (reference sequence). This CDR3 reads CAWSASGRLNEQFF. The CDR3 DNA reads TGTGCCTGGAGTGCTAGCGGGAGGCTTAATGAGCAGTTCTTC.

This sequence joins TRBV20-1 and TRBJ1-6; 9 bases are a match to TRBD1. The CDR3 length is 13 residues. Trimming at V came to 5 bases and at J to 7 bases, leaving 3 bases not matched to a gene. Germline-derived CDR1 and CDR2 are DFQATT and SNEGSKA (reference sequence). CDR3 loop: CSAPGQGNSPLHF. CDR3 coding DNA: TGCAGTGCTCCCGGACAGGGGAATTCACCCCTCCACTTT.

Regarding this clone: Without the conserved terminal phenylalanine or tryptophan, this CDR3 likely stems from a read error. V is TRBV5-8 and J is TRBJ2-2; TRBD1 or TRBD2 may be the D gene (6 bases each). This CDR3 contains 14 residues. Per germline, CDR1 SGHTS and CDR2 YDEGEE. Here the CDR3 reads CDSILKGGTGELFL. CDR3 bases: TGTGACAGCATCTTGAAGGGGGGAACCGGGGAGCTGTTTTTG.

This clone appeared many times. The gene calls are TRBV2 and TRBJ2-1, with 7 bases identical to TRBD2. Per germline, CDR1 SNHLY and CDR2 FYNNEI. The CDR3 runs 14 residues. Trimming removed 9 bases from V and 2 bases from J; junction bases left unmatched: 7. CDR3 coding DNA: TGTGCCAGGTCAAAGGCGGGAGCCTACAATGAGCAGTTCTTC. Translation: CARSKAGAYNEQFF.

The chain couples TRBV13 to TRBJ2-7, with D possibly TRBD1 on 6 matching bases. V was shortened by 6 bases and J by 2 bases, with 11 bases between the two germline ends. The CDR3 loop spans 13 amino acids. Germline CDR1 reads PRHDT; CDR2 reads FYEKMQ (reference sequence). The CDR3 DNA follows: TGTGCCAGCAGTCGCACAGGGACCTACGAGCAGTACTTC. This encodes CASSRTGTYEQYF.

This clone came up many times. It may be a read error: a sequence one base away is much more abundant. No conserved phenylalanine or tryptophan is present at the end of the CDR3, so a read error is the likely explanation. The V and J genes are TRBV11-2 and TRBJ2-1, with 7 bases identical to TRBD2. Germline CDR1 SGHAT, CDR2 FQNNGV. The CDR3 extends over 15 amino acids. V was clipped by 5 bases and J by 6 bases; unmatched bases: 10. Written as DNA, the CDR3 is TGTGCCAGCAGCCCCTCGGGGGAGGGAGTCAATGAGCAGTTCGTC. It translates to CASSPSGEGVNEQFV.

This clone is medium-sized within its sample. Other DNA sequences in the same sample also yield this CDR3. The V call is TRBV29-1, the J call TRBJ1-1; D might be TRBD1 (5 bases). CDR1 is SQVTM, CDR2 ANQGSEA, per germline. V was shortened by 7 bases and J by 3 bases, with 15 bases between the two germline ends. This CDR3 has 13 residues. The CDR3 loop reads CSAGTGLHTEAFF. The CDR3 DNA reads TGCAGCGCCGGGACGGGACTTCACACTGAAGCTTTCTTT. The full variable domain, rest sourced from reference TRBV29-1 and TRBJ1-1, is SAVISQKPSRDICQRGTSLTIQCQVDSQVTMMFWYRQQPGQSLTLIATANQGSEATYESGFVIDKFPISRPNLTFSTLTVSNMSPEDSSIYLCSAGTGLHTEAFFGQGTRLTVV.

The J gene is TRBJ1-2, the V gene TRBV5-1; D remains unclear. V lost 3 bases, J lost 8 bases, and 14 bases lay in between. The germline CDR1 and CDR2 sequences are SGHRS and YFSETQ. CDR3 length: 13 residues. CDR3 nucleotide sequence: TGCGCCAGCAGCTCGGAGGGAGTCGGCGGCTACACCTTC. The encoded protein is CASSSEGVGGYTF.

This clone appeared many times. The rearrangement links TRBV28 to TRBJ2-2, with 9 bases lining up with TRBD2. The CDR3 spans 16 residues. Germline trimming cut 10 bases from V and 5 bases from J; bases unmatched to any gene: 14. Germline CDR1 and CDR2: MDHEN and SYDVKM. CDR3 loop: CATTSGTSLWTGELFF. For the CDR3, the DNA is TGTGCCACCACTTCCGGGACTAGCCTCTGGACCGGGGAGCTGTTTTTT.

This clone was recorded many times. This sequence joins TRBV9 and TRBJ2-5, with 15 positions matching TRBD2. CDR1 and CDR2 (germline): SGDLS, YYNGEE. The CDR3 is made up of 19 amino acids. V shed 5 bases, J shed 2 bases, and the junction held 13 bases outside the gene matches. The CDR3, as DNA: TGTGCCAGCAGTTCTAGGACTAGCGGGAGGGCCGCGGAACAAGAGACCCAGTACTTC. This codes for CASSSRTSGRAAEQETQYF.

This clone was recorded at least ten times. The V gene is TRBV5-1, the J gene TRBJ1-4; TRBD1 is a possible D gene (6 bases). Germline assignment: CDR1 SGHRS and CDR2 YFSETQ. The germline V and J ends were trimmed by 4 bases and 8 bases, with 18 bases remaining between them. The CDR3 loop spans 15 amino acids. The CDR3 loop reads CASSTTAGGGEKLFF. In nucleotides, the CDR3 is TGCGCCAGCAGCACGACCGCGGGGGGCGGAGAAAAACTGTTTTTT.

This clone was picked up many times. The J gene is TRBJ2-1, the V gene TRBV28, with 11 nucleotides matching TRBD2. This CDR3 spans 14 amino acids. With V trimmed by 10 bases and J by 2 bases, 4 bases remained unmatched. Germline values: CDR1 MDHEN, CDR2 SYDVKM. This CDR3 is CATETSGTYNEQFF. The DNA for the CDR3 is TGTGCCACCGAGACTAGCGGGACCTACAATGAGCAGTTCTTC.

V gene TRBV5-1 combines with J gene TRBJ1-2; tentatively, D is TRBD1 (6 bases). The CDR3 extends over 15 amino acids. Trimming removed 3 bases from V and 7 bases from J, with 19 bases in between. Germline CDR1 SGHRS, CDR2 YFSETQ. The CDR3 bases are TGCGCCAGCAGCTCTAGCCGGGGGCTGTTATCTGGCTACACCTTC. The encoded protein is CASSSSRGLLSGYTF.

This clone is medium-sized within its sample. The chain uses TRBV5-8 and TRBJ1-2; D gene unclear. Deletions cut 0 bases from V and 7 bases from J, with 4 bases between. The CDR3 spans 11 residues. Germline lookup yields CDR1 SGHTS and CDR2 YDEGEE. CDR3 coding DNA: TGTGCCAGCAGCTTGGTCCTTGGCTACACCTTC. It specifies CASSLVLGYTF.

This chain joins TRBV6-4 and TRBJ1-2; D unresolved. The germline V gene encodes CDR1 MRHNA and CDR2 SNTAGT. The ends were cut back, 6 bases at V and 4 bases at J, with 0 bases in the middle. This CDR3 spans 9 amino acids. This CDR3 reads CASSYGYTF. The CDR3 DNA reads as TGTGCCAGCAGCTATGGCTACACCTTC.

This clone was observed a handful of times. The chain links TRBV6-2 or TRBV6-3 to TRBJ1-2, with D hard to call. In germline, CDR1 is MNHEY, CDR2 SVGEGT. The CDR3 has 17 residues. Trimming removed 4 bases from V and 2 bases from J, with 20 bases in between. The DNA for the CDR3 is TGTGCCAGCAGTTCCGTATCCCTAGGAGGGTTCAACTATGGCTACACCTTC. Amino acid sequence: CASSSVSLGGFNYGYTF.

The chain employs TRBV6-1 and TRBJ1-1; 11 bases are a match to TRBD1. V trimming: 5 bases; J trimming: 4 bases; junction bases outside the gene matches: 3. The germline V gene encodes CDR1 MNHNS and CDR2 SASEGT. The CDR3 has 14 residues. The CDR3 region has the DNA TGTGCCAGCAGTACGGGACAGGGGGGCACTGAAGCTTTCTTT. This translates into CASSTGQGGTEAFF.

The rearrangement joins TRBV6-6 to TRBJ2-1, with 13 bases matching TRBD2. Germline V gene sequence: CDR1 MNHNY, CDR2 SVGAGI (reference sequence). There are 18 residues in the CDR3. V lost 0 bases, J lost 8 bases, and 10 bases stayed unmatched. This CDR3 reads CASSYSGRLAGGKHEQFF. The CDR3 bases are TGTGCCAGCAGTTACTCGGGGAGACTAGCGGGAGGAAAGCATGAGCAGTTCTTC.

This clone was counted many times. This chain connects TRBV11-2 to TRBJ2-3; D is perhaps TRBD2 (5 bases). Between the trimmed V and J ends, which lost 4 bases and 3 bases, there was a span of 17 bases. There are 16 residues in the CDR3. The germline V gene has CDR1 SGHAT and CDR2 FQNNGV. Here the CDR3 DNA reads TGTGCCAGCAGCTCATACCCAAACCCGGGAACAGATACGCAGTATTTT. It yields the protein CASSSYPNPGTDTQYF.

The chain uses TRBV2 and TRBJ2-7, with a tentative D call TRBD1 (7 bases). The CDR3 totals 13 residues. V was pared by 3 bases and J by 3 bases, with 9 bases between. CDR1 and CDR2 (germline): SNHLY, FYNNEI. The CDR3 reads CASSDRGVYEQYF. CDR3 DNA sequence: TGTGCCAGCAGTGACAGGGGGGTCTACGAGCAGTACTTC.

This clone turned up a few times. The rearrangement joins TRBV6-5 to TRBJ1-2; 7 positions match TRBD1. V shed 5 bases and J 2 bases; nucleotides not matched to a gene: 5. The CDR3 runs 14 residues. CDR1 MNHEY and CDR2 SVGAGI come from the germline V gene. CDR3 sequence (DNA): TGTGCCAGCAGTCTACGGACAGGAAACTATGGCTACACCTTC. Translated, it gives CASSLRTGNYGYTF.

This clone is medium-sized. This chain links TRBV6-2 or TRBV6-3 with TRBJ2-5; 9 nucleotides agree with TRBD2. With 2 bases clipped from V and 5 bases from J, the junction kept 9 bases outside the gene matches. Germline V gene data show CDR1 as MNHEY and CDR2 as SVGEGT. The CDR3 totals 16 residues. Here the CDR3 DNA reads TGTGCCAGCAGTTACAGTAGCGGGAGTTTCTTGGAGACCCAGTACTTC. Residues: CASSYSSGSFLETQYF.